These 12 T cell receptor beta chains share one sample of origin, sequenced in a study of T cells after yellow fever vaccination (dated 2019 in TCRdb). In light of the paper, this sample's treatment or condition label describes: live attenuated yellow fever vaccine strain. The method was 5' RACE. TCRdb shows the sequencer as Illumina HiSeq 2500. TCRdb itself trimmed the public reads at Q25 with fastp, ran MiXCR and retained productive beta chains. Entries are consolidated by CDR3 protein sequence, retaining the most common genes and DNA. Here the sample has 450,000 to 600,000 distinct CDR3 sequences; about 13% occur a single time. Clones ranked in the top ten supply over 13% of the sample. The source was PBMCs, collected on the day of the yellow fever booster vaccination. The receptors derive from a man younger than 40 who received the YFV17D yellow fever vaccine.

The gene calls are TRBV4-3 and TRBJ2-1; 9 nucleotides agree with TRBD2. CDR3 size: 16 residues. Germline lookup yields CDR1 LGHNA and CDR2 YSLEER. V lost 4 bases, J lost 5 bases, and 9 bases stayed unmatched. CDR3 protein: CASSPSLAGNDNEQFF. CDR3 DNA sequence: TGCGCCAGCAGCCCTAGCCTAGCGGGGAATGACAATGAGCAGTTCTTC.

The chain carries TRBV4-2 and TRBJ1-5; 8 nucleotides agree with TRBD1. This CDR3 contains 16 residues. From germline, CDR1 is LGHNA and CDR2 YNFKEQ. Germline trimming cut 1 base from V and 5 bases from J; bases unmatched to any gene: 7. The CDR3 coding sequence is TGTGCCAGCAGCCAAGGGGCGGGACAGGCATATCAGCCCCAGCATTTT. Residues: CASSQGAGQAYQPQHF.

The CDR3 is CASSLIRGNQPQHF. For the CDR3, the DNA is TGTGCCAGCAGCTTAATCCGGGGGAATCAGCCCCAGCATTTT. V and J are TRBV7-2 and TRBJ1-5, with D maybe TRBD1 (5 bases). CDR1 SGHTA and CDR2 FQGNSA come from the germline V gene. The length of the CDR3 is 14 residues. Trimming took 2 bases from V and 4 from J, leaving 9 bases between them.

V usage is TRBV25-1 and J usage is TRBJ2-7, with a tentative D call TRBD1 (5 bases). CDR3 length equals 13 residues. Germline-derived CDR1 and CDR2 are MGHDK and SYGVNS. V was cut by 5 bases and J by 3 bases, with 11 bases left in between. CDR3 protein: CASSKQQDYEQYF. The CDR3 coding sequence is TGTGCCAGCAGTAAACAACAGGACTACGAGCAGTACTTC.

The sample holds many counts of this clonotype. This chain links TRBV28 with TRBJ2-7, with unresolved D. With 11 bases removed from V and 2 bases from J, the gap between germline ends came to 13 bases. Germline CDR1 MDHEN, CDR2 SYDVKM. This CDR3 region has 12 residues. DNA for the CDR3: TGTGCCTCCTCGGGTTTAACCTACGAGCAGTACTTC. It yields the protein CASSGLTYEQYF. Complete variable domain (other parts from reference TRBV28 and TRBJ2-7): DVKVTQSSRYLVKRTGEKVFLECVQDMDHENMFWYRQDPGLGLRLIYFSYDVKMKEKGDIPEGYSVSREKKERFSLILESASTNQTSMYLCASSGLTYEQYFGPGTRLTVT.

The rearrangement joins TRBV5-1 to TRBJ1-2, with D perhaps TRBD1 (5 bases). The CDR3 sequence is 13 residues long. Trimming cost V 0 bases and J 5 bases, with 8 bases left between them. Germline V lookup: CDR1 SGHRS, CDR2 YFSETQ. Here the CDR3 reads CASSLEWGYGYTF. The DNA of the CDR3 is TGCGCCAGCAGCTTGGAGTGGGGGTATGGCTACACCTTC.

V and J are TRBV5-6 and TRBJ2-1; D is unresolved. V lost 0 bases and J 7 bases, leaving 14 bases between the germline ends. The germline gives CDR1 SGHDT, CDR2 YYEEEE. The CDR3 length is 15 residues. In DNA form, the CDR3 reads TGTGCCAGCAGCTTGGATAACAGTCCGTGGAATGAGCAGTTCTTC. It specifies CASSLDNSPWNEQFF. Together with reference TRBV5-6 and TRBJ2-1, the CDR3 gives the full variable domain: DAGVTQSPTHLIKTRGQQVTLRCSPKSGHDTVSWYQQALGQGPQFIFQYYEEEERQRGNFPDRFSGHQFPNYSSELNVNALLLGDSALYLCASSLDNSPWNEQFFGPGTRLTVL.

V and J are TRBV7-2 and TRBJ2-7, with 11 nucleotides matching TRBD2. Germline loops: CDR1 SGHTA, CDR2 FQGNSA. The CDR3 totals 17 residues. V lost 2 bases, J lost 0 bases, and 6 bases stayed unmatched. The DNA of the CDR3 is TGTGCCAGCAGCTTAACAGGGACTAGCGGAAGCTCCTACGAGCAGTACTTC. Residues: CASSLTGTSGSSYEQYF.

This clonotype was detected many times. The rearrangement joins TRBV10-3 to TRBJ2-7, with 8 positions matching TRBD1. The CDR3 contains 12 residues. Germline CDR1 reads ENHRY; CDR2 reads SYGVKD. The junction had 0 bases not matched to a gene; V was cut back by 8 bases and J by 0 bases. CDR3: CAIGTGSYEQYF. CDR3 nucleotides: TGTGCCATCGGGACAGGCTCCTACGAGCAGTACTTC.

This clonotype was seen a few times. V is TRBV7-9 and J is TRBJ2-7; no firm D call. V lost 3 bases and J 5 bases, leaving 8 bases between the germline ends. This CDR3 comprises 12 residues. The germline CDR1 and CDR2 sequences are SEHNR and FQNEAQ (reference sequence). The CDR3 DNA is TGTGCCAGCAGCTTCGCGATTCACGAGCAGTACTTC. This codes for CASSFAIHEQYF.

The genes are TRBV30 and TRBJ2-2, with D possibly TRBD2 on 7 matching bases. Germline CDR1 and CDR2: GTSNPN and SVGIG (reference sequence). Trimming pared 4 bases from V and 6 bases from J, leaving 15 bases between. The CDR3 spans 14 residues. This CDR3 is CAWKGGSGPGELFF. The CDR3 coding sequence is TGTGCCTGGAAAGGGGGTAGCGGGCCCGGGGAGCTGTTTTTT.

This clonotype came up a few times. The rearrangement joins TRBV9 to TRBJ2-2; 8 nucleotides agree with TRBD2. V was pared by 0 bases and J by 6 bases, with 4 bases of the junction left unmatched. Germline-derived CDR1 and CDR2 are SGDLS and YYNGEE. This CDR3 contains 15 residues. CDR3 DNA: TGTGCCAGCAGCGTAGTCGGGAGGGGCGCCGGGGAGCTGTTTTTT. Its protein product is CASSVVGRGAGELFF.